The entry below gives a single T cell receptor (beta chain) sequence along with its context. Its recognized antigen is unknown. One base away there is no much larger clone; base qualities are not given. Library construction relied on the immunoSEQ multiplex PCR assay. The multiplex PCR relied on a mix of 60 forward primers for TCR Vbeta segments and 13 reverse primers for TCR Jbeta segments. Amplification of the CDR3 region of rearranged TCR beta genes was performed with a multiplex PCR assay on genomic DNA. The Illumina HiSeq System was used to sequence the amplified TCR beta libraries as 87-base-pair reads. The study's own analysis went as follows. Across the roughly 700 repertoires, a later analysis counted 78 million or so unique TCR beta chains, some 11 million of which were shared by at least two donors. A nearest-neighbor algorithm error-corrected the raw reads and collapsed the reads into unique sequences, merging closely related sequences to remove PCR and sequencing errors. CDR3 sequences were aligned to IMGT reference sequences to assign V, D and J gene segments. For a sequence to be retained, a match of at least six nucleotides to both a V gene segment and a J gene segment was required. A rearrangement counted as productive if the CDR3 had no stop codons and remained in frame with V and J, and every other rearrangement counted as non-productive. Following IMGT convention, CDR3 was defined as the stretch from the second conserved V-encoded cysteine to the conserved J-encoded phenylalanine. The earlier analysis of some 540 of the donors excluded any sequence lacking an unambiguous match to a single V gene segment. In an earlier analysis of roughly 500 of the donors, V segments were called functional above 56.7% productive rearrangements and were called segregating when the between-donor standard deviation exceeded 5%. A statistical classification framework was built to diagnose cytomegalovirus status from the catalog of TCR beta chain sequences. V and J gene assignment, in a later analysis, came from comparing TCR nucleotide sequences with IMGT/GENE-DB human TR gene sequences. The TCRdist pipeline was used in a later analysis to assign CDR3 sequences and most-parsimonious VDJ recombination scenarios. In a later analysis, each TCR beta chain was defined by its CDR3 amino acid sequence together with its V-gene family, and reads without a unique V-gene family were excluded. In a later analysis, 500 to 650 highly shared, low-generation-probability nucleotide sequences were removed to address suspected cross-contamination and a sequencing artifact. In a later analysis, a clonal expansion index was calculated for each public chain from normalized within-repertoire ranks of inferred template counts. A later analysis computed generation probabilities with a VDJ recombination model fitted to out-of-frame rearrangements, and checked the results against IGoR. In a later analysis, hypergeometric tests were used to score TCR-TCR, TCR-HLA and TCR-CMV co-occurrence, with a repertoire-size bias correction applied to TCR pairs. To estimate false discovery rates, a later analysis permuted the HLA or CMV assignments 20 times. In a later analysis, co-occurring TCRs were grouped with DBSCAN, and TCRdist sequence similarity was added when clustering was performed within HLA-allele-positive subsets. Repertoires with fewer than 30,000 or more than 120,000 public chains were left out of co-occurrence clustering, as were five repertoires with anomalous nucleotide sharing. Here the immuneACCESS table is served through TCRdb, limited to in-frame sequences with V and J called. Missing clones are a known gap in these copies; in checked studies unresolved V genes cover under half, and the rest lacks a known reason. Clone size and the V and J calls come from that table; the DNA yielded D and trimming. This sample comprises just over 200,000 clones, under 85% of them detected only once. The ten largest clones capture about 1.7% of the sample.

The record originates from a study of cytomegalovirus exposure and HLA in healthy donors listed by TCRdb under 2017. Context from the whole study: According to an earlier analysis of a few hundred of the donors, some 180 million T cells yielded over 90 million unique TCR beta sequences and 276 Gb of sequence data. About 300 gigabases of sequencing data and 80 million or so unique TCR sequences were included in an early release covering several hundred HLA-typed donors. Of the approximately 400 genotyped donors, 81% were placed in the genetic ancestry cluster associated with self-reported Caucasian donors. The study was designed to test whether signatures of past pathogen exposure could be identified by cataloging public T cell receptors. The study profiled the T cell repertoires of under 700 subjects by immunosequencing and related them to cytomegalovirus serostatus. A separate validation cohort of 100 to 150 different subjects was used in addition to the 666-subject first cohort. To predict cytomegalovirus infection status, the study brought together high-throughput TCR immunosequencing, statistical association of individual TCRs with disease status, and machine learning. To study patterns of TCR occurrence, a later analysis re-analyzed previously published TCR beta repertoires from several hundred donors and added high-resolution HLA genotyping. Rather than drawing on any new phenotypic data, the later analysis identified candidate immune exposures from TCR beta sequences and the way those sequences occurred across donors. In an earlier analysis of several hundred of the donors, high-throughput TCR beta sequencing was used to judge whether each TCR beta V gene segment behaved as functional or pseudogenic. Alongside the repertoire data, information on donor age, sex, ethnicity and CMV serostatus was compiled. A later genetic analysis used genome-wide SNP genotypes for about three fifths of the 666 donors, treating that subset as a discovery cohort. All discovery cohort repertoires had been generated using a single sequencing platform. Class I and class II HLA loci were covered by the typing at four-digit resolution. Typing coverage varied by locus: roughly 620-640 donors for A, B, C, DRB1 and DQB1; roughly 500 for DQA1; approximately 610 for DPA1; 400 to 480 for DPB1. Roughly 5 DR-DQ haplotypes were handled as single units for association and clustering, since linkage in the cohort was strong. Across approximately 400 genotyped donors of the cohort, an average of roughly 230,000 unique TCR beta nucleotide sequences per donor were sequenced, and roughly a sixth of those sequences were non-productive.

The cohort consisted of 666 healthy bone marrow donors. At the time of sampling, all cohort members were nominally healthy, though unrecorded immune exposures were likely present. The donor was CMV seronegative and belonged to the group of around 350 seronegative cohort members. A peripheral blood sample was collected from each donor, and TCR beta sequencing was performed on peripheral blood mononuclear cells. The Qiagen DNeasy Blood Extraction Kit was used to extract genomic DNA from the blood cell samples. Inclusive of the bounding cysteine and phenylalanine, the CDR3 is 16 residues long. Left in the record is the CDR3 DNA by itself, 48 bases read in frame from the first base. The trim is 0 bases for V and 5 bases for J, with a gap of 15 bases between the germline ends. CDR1 and CDR2 are drawn from the germline V gene: SGDLS, YYNGEE. Broader findings and caveats from the paper: Presence/absence analyses assumed roughly uniform sequencing depth across donors, an assumption that may not hold. A later analysis reported that several top co-occurrence clusters appeared linked to parvovirus B19, influenza, CMV and Epstein-Barr virus. The classifier was reported to diagnose cytomegalovirus status with high specificity and sensitivity in both the original cohort and the validation cohort. Compared with equally common non-associated chains, HLA-associated TCR beta chains in a later analysis were more clonally expanded and had lower generation probabilities. A group of highly shared sequence variants was considered likely to be a technical artifact of the sequencing pipeline. A later analysis found that TCR association rates varied across HLA loci, with DRB1 alleles showing the most associated TCRs and HLA-C alleles the fewest. In a later analysis, most CMV-associated TCR beta chains were found to appear HLA-restricted, with HLA associations seemingly driven largely by CMV exposure. Broadly in line with IMGT annotations, most TCR beta V segments showed up in productive rearrangements about 87% or about 30% of the time in an earlier analysis of roughly 590 of the donors. Some IMGT-functional V segments, including TRBV6-2 and TRBV6-3, could not be told apart with the 87-base-pair reads, so those segments were excluded. Only TCR beta chains were sequenced in this cohort, and the absence of alpha or paired-chain data limited detectable features. Over 15 rarely observed V segments, including chromosome 9 orphons, were excluded from the earlier analysis of several hundred of the donors because counts were too low. Across donors, most TCR sequences were observed very rarely, whereas some public TCRs were present in many individuals. An association between a missense DCLRE1C variant and V-gene and J-gene trimming of TCR beta chains was found in a later genetic analysis and replicated in an independent cohort. The study listed approximately 160 TCR beta chains as associated with cytomegalovirus. A few of the identified cytomegalovirus-associated TCR beta chains were confirmed in vitro to be specific for cytomegalovirus antigens. When HLA alleles, especially DR and DQ, strongly co-occurred, TCR associations were difficult to assign to individual alleles. It was suggested by the authors that the approach could potentially be generalized to other disease states and immunological phenotypes. CMV serostatus was the only immune exposure information available for the cohort. Compared with the 666-donor mean, donors in an Asian-associated ancestry cluster had fewer N-insertions in productive TCRs, according to a later genetic analysis. Correlated functional status among segregating V segments might reflect linkage disequilibrium, but an unknown experimental factor could not be ruled out. In a later analysis, some 18,000 TCR beta sequences were associated with specific HLA alleles at a false discovery rate of 0.05. HLA typing was unavailable for some donors at each locus, so association tests used only the typed subset. A further reported finding was that TCR beta sequences accurately predicted the HLA-A and HLA-B alleles for most subjects in the first cohort.

The specimen sequenced was PBMCs. This clonotype was sampled from a man between 50 and 59 years old in good health and CMV-seronegative. The rearrangement joined TRBV9 to TRBJ2-1; D gene: possibly TRBD2, on 6 matching bases. The DNA sequence reads TGTGCCAGCAGCGTAGTGAGTACTAGCAGCAACAATGAGCAGTTCTTC. Translated, it gives CASSVVSTSSNNEQFF.